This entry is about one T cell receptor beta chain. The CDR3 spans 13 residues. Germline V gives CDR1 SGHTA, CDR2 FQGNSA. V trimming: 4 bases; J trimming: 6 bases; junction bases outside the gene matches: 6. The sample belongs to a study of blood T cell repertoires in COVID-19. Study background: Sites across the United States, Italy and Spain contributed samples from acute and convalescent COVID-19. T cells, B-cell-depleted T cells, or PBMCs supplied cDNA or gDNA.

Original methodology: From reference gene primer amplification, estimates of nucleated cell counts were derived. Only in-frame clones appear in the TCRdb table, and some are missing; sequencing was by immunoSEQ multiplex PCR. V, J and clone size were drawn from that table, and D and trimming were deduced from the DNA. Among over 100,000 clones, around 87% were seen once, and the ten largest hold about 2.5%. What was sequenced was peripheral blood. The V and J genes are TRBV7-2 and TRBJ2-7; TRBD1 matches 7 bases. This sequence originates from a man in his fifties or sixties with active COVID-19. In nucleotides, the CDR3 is TGTGCCAGCAGCTCACGCCGGACAGGCGAGCAGTACTTC. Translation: CASSSRRTGEQYF.